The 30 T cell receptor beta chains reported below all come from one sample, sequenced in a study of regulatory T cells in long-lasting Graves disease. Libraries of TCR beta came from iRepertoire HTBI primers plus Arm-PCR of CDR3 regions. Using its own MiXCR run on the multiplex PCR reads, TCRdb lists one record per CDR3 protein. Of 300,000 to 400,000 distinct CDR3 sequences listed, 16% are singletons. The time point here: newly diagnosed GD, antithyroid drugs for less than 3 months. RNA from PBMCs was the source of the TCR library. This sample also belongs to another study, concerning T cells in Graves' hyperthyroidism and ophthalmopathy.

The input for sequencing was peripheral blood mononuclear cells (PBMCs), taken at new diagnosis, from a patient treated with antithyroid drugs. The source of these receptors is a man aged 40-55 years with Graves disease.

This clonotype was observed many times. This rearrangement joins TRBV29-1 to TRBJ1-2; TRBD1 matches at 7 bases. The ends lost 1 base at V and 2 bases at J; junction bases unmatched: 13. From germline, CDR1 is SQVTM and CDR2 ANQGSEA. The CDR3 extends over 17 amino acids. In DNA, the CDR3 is TGCAGCGTTGAAGGAGGGCCAGGACAGGCATTAAACTATGGCTACACCTTC. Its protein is CSVEGGPGQALNYGYTF.

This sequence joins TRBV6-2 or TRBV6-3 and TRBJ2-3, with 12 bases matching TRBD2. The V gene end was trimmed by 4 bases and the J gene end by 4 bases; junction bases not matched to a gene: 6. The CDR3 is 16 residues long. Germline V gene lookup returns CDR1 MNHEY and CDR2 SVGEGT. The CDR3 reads CASSFGLAGMADTQYF. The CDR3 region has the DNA TGTGCCAGCAGTTTTGGACTAGCGGGGATGGCAGATACGCAGTATTTT.

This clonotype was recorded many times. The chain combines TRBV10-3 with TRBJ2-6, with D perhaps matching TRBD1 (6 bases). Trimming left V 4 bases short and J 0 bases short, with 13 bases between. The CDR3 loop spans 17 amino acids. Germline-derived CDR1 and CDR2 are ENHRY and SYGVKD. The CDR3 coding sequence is TGTGCCATCAGTGGGGGCAGGGGAAGCTCTGGGGCCAACGTCCTGACTTTC. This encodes CAISGGRGSSGANVLTF.

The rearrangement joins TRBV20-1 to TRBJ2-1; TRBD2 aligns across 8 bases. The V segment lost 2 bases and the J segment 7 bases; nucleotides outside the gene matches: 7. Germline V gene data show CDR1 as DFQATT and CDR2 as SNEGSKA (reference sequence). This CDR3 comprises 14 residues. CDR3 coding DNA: TGCAGTGCTAGAAAAGCGGGGGTGTTGAATGAGCAGTTCTTC. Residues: CSARKAGVLNEQFF.

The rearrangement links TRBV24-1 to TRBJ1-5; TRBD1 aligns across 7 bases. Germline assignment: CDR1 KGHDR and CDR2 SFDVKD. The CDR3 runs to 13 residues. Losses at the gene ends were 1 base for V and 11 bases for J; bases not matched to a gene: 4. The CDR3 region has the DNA TGTGCCACCAGTGATTTCGGGGACAGTGCCCAGCATTTT. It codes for CATSDFGDSAQHF.

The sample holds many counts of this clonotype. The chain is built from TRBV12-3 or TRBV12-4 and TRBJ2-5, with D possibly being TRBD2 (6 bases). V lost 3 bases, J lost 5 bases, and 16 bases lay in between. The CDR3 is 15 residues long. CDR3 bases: TGTGCCAGCAGTTTGGGTTCCGGGGGTTGGGAGACCCAGTACTTC. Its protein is CASSLGSGGWETQYF.

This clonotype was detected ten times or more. The CDR3 sequence: CASSQDSTNNYGYTF. For the CDR3, the DNA is TGCGCCAGCAGCCAAGATTCGACAAATAACTATGGCTACACCTTC. The chain combines TRBV4-1 with TRBJ1-2; D is uncertain. The CDR3 contains 15 residues. The germline V and J ends were trimmed by 0 bases and 1 base, with 9 bases remaining between them. Germline-derived CDR1 and CDR2 are MGHRA and YSYEKL.

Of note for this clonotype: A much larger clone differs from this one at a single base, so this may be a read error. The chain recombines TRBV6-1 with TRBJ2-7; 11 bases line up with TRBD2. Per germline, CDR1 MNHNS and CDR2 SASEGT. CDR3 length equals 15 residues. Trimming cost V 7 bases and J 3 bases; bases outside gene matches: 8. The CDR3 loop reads CASNELTSGGYEQYF. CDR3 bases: TGTGCCAGCAACGAACTCACTAGCGGGGGCTACGAGCAGTACTTC.

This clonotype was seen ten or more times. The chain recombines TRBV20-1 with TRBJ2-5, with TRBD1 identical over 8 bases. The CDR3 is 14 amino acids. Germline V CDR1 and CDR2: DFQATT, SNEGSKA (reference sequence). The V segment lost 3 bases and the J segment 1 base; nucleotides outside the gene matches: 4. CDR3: CSASDRGGQETQYF. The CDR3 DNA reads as TGCAGTGCTAGTGACAGGGGTGGCCAAGAGACCCAGTACTTC.

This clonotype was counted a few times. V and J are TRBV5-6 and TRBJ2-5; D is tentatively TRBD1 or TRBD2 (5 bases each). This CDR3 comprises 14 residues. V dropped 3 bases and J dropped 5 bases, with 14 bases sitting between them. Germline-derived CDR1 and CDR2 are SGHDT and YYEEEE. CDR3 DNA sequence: TGTGCCAGCAGCTCCTTGGGGGATAAGGAGACCCAGTACTTC. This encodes CASSSLGDKETQYF.

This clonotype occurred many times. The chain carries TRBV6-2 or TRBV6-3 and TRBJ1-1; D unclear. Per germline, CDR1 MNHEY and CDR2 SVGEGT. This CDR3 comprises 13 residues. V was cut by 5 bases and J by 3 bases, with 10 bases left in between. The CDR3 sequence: CASSESWDTEAFF. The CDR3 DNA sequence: TGTGCCAGCAGTGAATCATGGGACACTGAAGCTTTCTTT.

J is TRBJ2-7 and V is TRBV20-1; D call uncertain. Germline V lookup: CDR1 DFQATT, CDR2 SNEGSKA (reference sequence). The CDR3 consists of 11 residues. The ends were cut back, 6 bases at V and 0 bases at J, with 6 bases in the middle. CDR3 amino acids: CSAGFSYEQYF. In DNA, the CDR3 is TGCAGTGCCGGCTTCTCCTACGAGCAGTACTTC.

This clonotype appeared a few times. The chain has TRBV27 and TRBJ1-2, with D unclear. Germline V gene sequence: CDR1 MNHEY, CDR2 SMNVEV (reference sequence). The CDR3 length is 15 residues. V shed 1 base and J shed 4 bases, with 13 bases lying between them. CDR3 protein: CASSLFGGGLYGYTF. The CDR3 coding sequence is TGTGCCAGCAGTTTATTTGGTGGAGGACTCTATGGCTACACCTTC.

CDR3 sequence (DNA): TGCAGTGCTAGAGCCGGACAGGGGGATTCTCAGCCCCAGCATTTT. Encoded protein: CSARAGQGDSQPQHF. The chain employs TRBV20-1 and TRBJ1-5; 10 nucleotides align to TRBD1. Trimming removed 1 base from V and 6 bases from J; junction bases left unmatched: 6. The germline V gene encodes CDR1 DFQATT and CDR2 SNEGSKA (reference sequence). The CDR3 sequence is 15 residues long.

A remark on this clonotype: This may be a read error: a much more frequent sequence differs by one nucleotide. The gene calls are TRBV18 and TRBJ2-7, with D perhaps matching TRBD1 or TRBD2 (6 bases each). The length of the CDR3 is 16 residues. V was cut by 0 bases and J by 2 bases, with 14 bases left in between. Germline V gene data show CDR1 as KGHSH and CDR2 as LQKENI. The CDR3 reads CASSPPSKGEAYEQYF. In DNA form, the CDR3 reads TGTGCCAGCTCACCACCGTCTAAGGGGGAGGCCTACGAGCAGTACTTC.

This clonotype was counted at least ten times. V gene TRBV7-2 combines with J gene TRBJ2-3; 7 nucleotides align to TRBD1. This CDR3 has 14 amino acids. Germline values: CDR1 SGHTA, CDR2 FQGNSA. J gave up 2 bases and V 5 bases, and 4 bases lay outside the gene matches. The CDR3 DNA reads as TGTGCCAGCAGCCCAGACAGGGACACAGATACGCAGTATTTT. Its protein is CASSPDRDTDTQYF.

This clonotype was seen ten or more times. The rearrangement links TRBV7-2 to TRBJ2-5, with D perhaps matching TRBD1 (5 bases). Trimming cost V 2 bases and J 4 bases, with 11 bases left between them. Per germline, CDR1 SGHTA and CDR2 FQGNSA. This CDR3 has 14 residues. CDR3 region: CASSLRGALETQYF. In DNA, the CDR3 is TGTGCCAGCAGCTTAAGGGGTGCGCTAGAGACCCAGTACTTC.

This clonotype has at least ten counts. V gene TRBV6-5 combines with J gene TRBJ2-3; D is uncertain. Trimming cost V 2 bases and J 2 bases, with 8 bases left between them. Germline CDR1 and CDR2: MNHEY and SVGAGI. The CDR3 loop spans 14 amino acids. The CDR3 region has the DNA TGTGCCAGCAGTTACAGAGTCCTCACAGATACGCAGTATTTT. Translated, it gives CASSYRVLTDTQYF.

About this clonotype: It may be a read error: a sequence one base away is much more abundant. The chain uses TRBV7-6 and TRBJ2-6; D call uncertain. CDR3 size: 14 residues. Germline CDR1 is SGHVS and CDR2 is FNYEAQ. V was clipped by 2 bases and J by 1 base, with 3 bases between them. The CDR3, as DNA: TGTGCCAGCAGCTTACAGTCTGGGGCCAACGTCCTGACTTTC. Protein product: CASSLQSGANVLTF.

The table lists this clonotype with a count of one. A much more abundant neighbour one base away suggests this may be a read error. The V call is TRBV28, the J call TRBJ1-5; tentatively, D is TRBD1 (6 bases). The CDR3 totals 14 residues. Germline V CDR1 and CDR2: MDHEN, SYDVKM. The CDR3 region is CASSYTGLGQPPHF. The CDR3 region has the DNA TGTGCCAGCAGCTACACAGGGTTGGGTCAGCCCCCGCATTTT. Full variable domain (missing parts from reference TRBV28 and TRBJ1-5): DVKVTQSSRYLVKRTGEKVFLECVQDMDHENMFWYRQDPGLGLRLIYFSYDVKMKEKGDIPEGYSVSREKKERFSLILESASTNQTSMYLCASSYTGLGQPPHFGDGTRLSIL.

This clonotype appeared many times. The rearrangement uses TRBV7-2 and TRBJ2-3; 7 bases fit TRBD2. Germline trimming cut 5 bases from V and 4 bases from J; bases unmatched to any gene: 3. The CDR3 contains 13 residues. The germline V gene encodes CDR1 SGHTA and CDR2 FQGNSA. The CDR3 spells CASSRGVADTQYF. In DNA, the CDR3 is TGTGCCAGCAGCCGGGGGGTCGCAGATACGCAGTATTTT.

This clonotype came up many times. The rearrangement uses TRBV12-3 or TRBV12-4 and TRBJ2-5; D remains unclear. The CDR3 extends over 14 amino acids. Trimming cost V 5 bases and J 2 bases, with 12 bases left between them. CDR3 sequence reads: CASSKATAQETQYF. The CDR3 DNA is TGTGCCAGCAGTAAAGCCACAGCTCAAGAGACCCAGTACTTC.

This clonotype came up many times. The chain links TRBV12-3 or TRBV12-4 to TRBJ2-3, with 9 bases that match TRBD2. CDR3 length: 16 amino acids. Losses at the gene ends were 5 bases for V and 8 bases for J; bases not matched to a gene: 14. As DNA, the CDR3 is TGTGCCAGCAGTCCGGGACTAGCCTCACTCGGGGGTACGCAGTATTTT. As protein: CASSPGLASLGGTQYF.

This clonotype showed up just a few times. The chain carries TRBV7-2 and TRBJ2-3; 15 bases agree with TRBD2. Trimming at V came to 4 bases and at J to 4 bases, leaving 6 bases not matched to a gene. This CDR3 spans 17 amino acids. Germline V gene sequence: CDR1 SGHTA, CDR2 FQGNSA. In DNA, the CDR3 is TGTGCCAGCAGCTGGACTAGCGGGGGGGCCAGGGCAGATACGCAGTATTTT. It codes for CASSWTSGGARADTQYF. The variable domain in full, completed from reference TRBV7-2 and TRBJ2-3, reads GAGVSQSPSNKVTEKGKDVELRCDPISGHTALYWYRQSLGQGLEFLIYFQGNSAPDKSGLPSDRFSAERTGGSVSTLTIQRTQQEDSAVYLCASSWTSGGARADTQYFGPGTRLTVL.

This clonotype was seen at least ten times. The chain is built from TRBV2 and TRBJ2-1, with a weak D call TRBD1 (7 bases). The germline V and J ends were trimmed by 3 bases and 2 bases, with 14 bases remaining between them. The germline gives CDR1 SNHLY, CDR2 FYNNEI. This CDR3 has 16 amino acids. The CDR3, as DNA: TGTGCCAGCAGTGATCCCACAGGGGAGGCCTACAATGAGCAGTTCTTC. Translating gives CASSDPTGEAYNEQFF. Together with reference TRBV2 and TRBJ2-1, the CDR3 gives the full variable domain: EPEVTQTPSHQVTQMGQEVILRCVPISNHLYFYWYRQILGQKVEFLVSFYNNEISEKSEIFDDQFSVERPDGSNFTLKIRSTKLEDSAMYFCASSDPTGEAYNEQFFGPGTRLTVL.

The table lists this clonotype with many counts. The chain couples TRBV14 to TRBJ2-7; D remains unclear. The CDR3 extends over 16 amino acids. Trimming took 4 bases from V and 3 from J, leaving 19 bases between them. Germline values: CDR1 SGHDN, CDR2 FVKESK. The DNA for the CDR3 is TGTGCCAGCAGCCGTCTGGGGTCCCAATCCCACTACGAGCAGTACTTC. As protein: CASSRLGSQSHYEQYF.

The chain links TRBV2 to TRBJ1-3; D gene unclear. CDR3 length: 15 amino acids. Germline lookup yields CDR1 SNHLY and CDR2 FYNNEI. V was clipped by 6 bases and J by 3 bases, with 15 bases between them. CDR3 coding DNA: TGTGCCAGCAGCGACCTTCTTGGGATTGGAAACACCATATATTTT. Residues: CASSDLLGIGNTIYF.

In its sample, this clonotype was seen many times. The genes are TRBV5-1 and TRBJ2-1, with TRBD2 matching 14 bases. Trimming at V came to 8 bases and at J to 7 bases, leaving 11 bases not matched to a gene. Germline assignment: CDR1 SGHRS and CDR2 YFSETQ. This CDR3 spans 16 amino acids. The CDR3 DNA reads TGCGCCAGTCGGAACCGACTAGCGGGGGGGCCGAATGAGCAGTTCTTC. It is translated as CASRNRLAGGPNEQFF.

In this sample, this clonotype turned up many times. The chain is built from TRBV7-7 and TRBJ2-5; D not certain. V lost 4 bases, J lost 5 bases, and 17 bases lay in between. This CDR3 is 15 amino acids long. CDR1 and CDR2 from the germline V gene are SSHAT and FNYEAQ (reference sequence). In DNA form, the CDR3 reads TGTGCCAGCAGCTCGCAACTCCCCCCCGGGGAGACCCAGTACTTC. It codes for CASSSQLPPGETQYF.

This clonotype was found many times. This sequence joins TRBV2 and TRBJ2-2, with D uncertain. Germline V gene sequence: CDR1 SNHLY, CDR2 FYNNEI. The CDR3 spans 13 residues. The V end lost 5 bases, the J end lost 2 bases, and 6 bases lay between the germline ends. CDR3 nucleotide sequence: TGTGCCAGCAGTTATGAAAACACCGGGGAGCTGTTTTTT. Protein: CASSYENTGELFF.